The rows below give T cell receptor beta chains drawn from one sample of a study of CD8+CD57+ T cells in acquired aplastic anemia. Each CDR3 protein gets one entry after TCRdb re-called the reads with MiXCR. Here the sample spans 200,000 to 250,000 distinct CDR3 sequences, around 43% being singletons. The sequenced material came from sorted CD4+, CD8+, or CD8+CD57+ T cells (not recorded which) from PBMCs. These receptors were collected from a human donor with aplastic anemia. The CDR3 runs from the conserved cysteine through the conserved F or W. The D gene is left open where the match is weak. The size entry is marked missing in some rows and otherwise reads once, few, many or a size class.

abundance	d_gene	v_gene	j_gene	CDR3aa	CDR3nt
.	.	TRBV7-2	TRBJ1-4	CASSLKGGGGNEKLFF	TGTGCCAGCAGCTTAAAGGGTGGGGGGGGTAATGAAAAACTGTTTTTT
.	.	TRBV7-9	TRBJ2-7	CTSSASSQDRTDYEQYF	TGTACCAGCAGCGCCAGCAGCCAAGATCGAACGGATTACGAGCAGTACTTC
.	.	TRBV12-3/TRBV12-4	TRBJ1-2	CASRGTIYGYTF	TGTGCCAGCAGAGGAACGATCTATGGCTACACCTTC
many	.	TRBV20-1	TRBJ1-6	CSAKRGPADNSPLHF	TGCAGTGCTAAAAGGGGTCCGGCGGATAATTCACCCCTCCACTTT
many	TRBD2	TRBV5-4	TRBJ2-3	CASSATSGVLDTQYF	TGTGCCAGCAGCGCCACTAGCGGGGTTTTAGATACGCAGTATTTT
few	TRBD2	TRBV3-1	TRBJ2-2	CASRSGLAEISITGELFF	TGTGCCAGCAGGTCGGGACTAGCGGAAATAAGTATAACCGGGGAGCTGTTTTTT
.	.	TRBV20-1	TRBJ2-7	CSAREGFDYEQYF	TGCAGTGCTAGAGAAGGATTCGACTACGAGCAGTACTTC
.	.	TRBV10-1	TRBJ2-7	CASSDKLFRGFNEQYF	TGCGCCAGCAGTGATAAGCTGTTTCGGGGGTTCAACGAGCAGTACTTC
many	.	TRBV13	TRBJ2-7	CASSLGQGRTYEQYF	TGTGCCAGCAGCTTAGGACAGGGCCGCACCTACGAGCAGTACTTC
.	.	TRBV7-9	TRBJ1-4	CASSEVRWANEELSF	TGTGCCAGCAGCGAAGTAAGGTGGGCTAATGAAGAACTGTCTTTT
.	.	TRBV28	TRBJ1-1	CASSFLRRGTEAFF	TGTGCCAGCAGTTTTCTTCGAAGGGGCACTGAAGCTTTCTTT
once	.	TRBV6-4	TRBJ2-2	CASSPRLGVGELSF	TGTGCCAGCAGTCCCCGACTGGGGGTCGGGGAGCTGTCTTTT
many	.	TRBV6-1	TRBJ2-3	CASEGLPDTQYF	TGTGCCAGCGAGGGGCTGCCAGATACGCAGTATTTT
many	.	TRBV24-1	TRBJ1-1	CATSGTDSMNTEAFF	TGTGCCACCAGTGGAACGGACAGTATGAACACTGAAGCTTTCTTT
.	.	TRBV25-1	TRBJ1-1	CACSARSSGGTEAFF	.